This T cell receptor (beta chain) was captured by sequencing in a study of shared clonotypes between healthy human individuals. General observations from the study: Compared with memory subsets, naive subsets generally had larger estimated richness. Depth was large, yet rarefaction showed that sorted-subset sequencing was incomplete. Between a handful of donors, naive CD4 clonotypes were shared at a level of around 4.9%.

The CDR3 contains 13 residues. Germline CDR1 SEHNR, CDR2 FQNEAQ (reference sequence). J lost 11 bases, V lost 5 bases, and 11 bases had no gene match. Authors' analysis steps: Filtering was not the same, since immunoSEQ gave junction-only sequences without quality scores. Here immunoSEQ multiplex PCR was the method, and the copy in TCRdb shows in-frame clones only, minus some. V and J calls and clone size are those listed in that table; D and trimming were worked out from the DNA. The table shows more than 500,000 clones, with 85% to 95% occurring only once. Naivety among CD8 cells was defined by CD45RO negativity and positive CCR7 selection, thereby excluding terminally differentiated effector memory CD45RA+ cells. A word on this clone: What it binds is not known.

The material sequenced was naive CD8+ T cells sorted from blood. The sequence derives from a woman aged 30 to 39 in good health. This chain joins TRBV7-9 and TRBJ1-1; 7 bases match TRBD1. The CDR3 nucleotides are TGTGCCAGCAGCCCCGGCAGGGGGTCGTGGGCTTTCTTT. It encodes CASSPGRGSWAFF.